This T cell receptor beta chain is drawn from a study of blood T cell repertoires in COVID-19. V was pared by 5 bases and J by 2 bases, with 15 bases between. This CDR3 contains 16 residues. Germline CDR1 is MNHEY and CDR2 is SVGEGT. As originally analysed: Estimation of nucleated cell counts relied on the amplification of reference gene primers. The assay was immunoSEQ multiplex PCR, and TCRdb's table has in-frame clones only and misses some. V, J and clone size derive from that table, while D and trimming were established from the DNA sequence. This table has approximately 120,000 clones, about 85% appearing once.

The chain carries TRBV6-2 or TRBV6-3 and TRBJ1-4; D not resolved. The sample consisted of peripheral blood. This sequence originates from a man in his 60s with acute or convalescent COVID-19. The CDR3 DNA is TGTGCCAGCAGTACTACCCGAAAAGCTACTAATGAAAAACTGTTTTTT. Amino acids: CASSTTRKATNEKLFF.